The rows below give T cell receptor beta chains drawn from one sample of a study of blood T cell repertoires in COVID-19. This table comes from immunoSEQ multiplex PCR, and its TCRdb copy is limited to in-frame clones, with some not included. Of roughly 190,000 clones in the sample, 87% are singletons; the top ten hold 20% to 25%. What was sequenced was peripheral blood. The receptors here all came from a man in his fifties or sixties with active or convalescent COVID-19. CDR3s include the opening cysteine and the closing phenylalanine or tryptophan. A D gene is named only where the DNA matches it firmly. Clone size is shown for a subset of rows, as once, few, many or a class of expanded clone.

CASSWGGIEKLFF TGTGCCAGCAGCTGGGGGGGCATTGAAAAACTGTTTTTT NA NA TRBJ1-4 TRBV7-9
CASSQGLTNQPQHF TGTGCCAGCAGTCAGGGACTGACCAATCAGCCCCAGCATTTT NA NA TRBJ1-5 TRBV2
CASSLVGGQGSYEQYF TGCGCCAGCAGCTTGGTGGGGGGACAGGGCTCCTACGAGCAGTACTTC NA TRBD1 TRBJ2-7 TRBV5-1
CASSLSGNSYEQYF TGTGCCAGCAGCTTGTCGGGTAATTCCTACGAGCAGTACTTC NA NA TRBJ2-7 TRBV5-4
CASSERTERDRVYSNQPQHF TGTGCCAGCAGTGAACGGACCGAGAGGGACAGAGTTTATAGCAATCAGCCCCAGCATTTT NA TRBD1 TRBJ1-5 TRBV6-1
CASSEPGGPGNTIYF TGTGCCAGCAGTGAACCGGGGGGGCCTGGAAACACCATATATTTT NA NA TRBJ1-3 TRBV25-1
CATSNNRVNTGELFF TGTGCCACCAGTAACAACAGGGTGAACACCGGGGAGCTGTTTTTT once NA TRBJ2-2 TRBV24-1
CASSEGAGVEAFF TGTGCCAGCAGTGAAGGGGCAGGGGTTGAAGCTTTCTTT few NA TRBJ1-1 TRBV2
CASTVDRLNTEAFF TGCGCCAGCACCGTCGACAGGTTGAACACTGAAGCTTTCTTT NA NA TRBJ1-1 TRBV5-1
CASRPLRSTEAFF TGTGCCAGCAGACCCCTGAGGAGCACTGAAGCTTTCTTT NA NA TRBJ1-1 TRBV2
CASSLQQGSGNTIYF TGTGCCAGCAGCTTACAACAGGGTTCTGGAAACACCATATATTTT NA NA TRBJ1-3 TRBV7-6
CASSARGLEQPQHF TGTGCCAGCAGCGCCCGGGGACTAGAACAGCCCCAGCATTTT NA NA TRBJ1-5 TRBV9
CASSFQGGDTEAFF TGTGCCAGCAGCTTCCAGGGGGGAGACACTGAAGCTTTCTTT NA TRBD1 TRBJ1-1 TRBV7-9
CASSPGLGGVDTQYF TGTGCCAGCAGCCCCGGCCTCGGAGGAGTCGATACGCAGTATTTT NA NA TRBJ2-3 TRBV5-6
CASRTGPNTEAFF TGCGCCAGCCGGACAGGGCCGAACACTGAAGCTTTCTTT NA TRBD1 TRBJ1-1 TRBV10-1
CASSATTYGYTF TGTGCCAGCAGCGCCACAACGTATGGCTACACCTTC few NA TRBJ1-2 TRBV9
CASSKTGGTEAFF TGTGCCAGCAGCAAGACAGGGGGCACTGAAGCTTTCTTT NA TRBD1 TRBJ1-1 TRBV14
CASSLVPGNYEQYF TGCGCCAGCAGCTTGGTTCCGGGGAACTACGAGCAGTACTTC NA NA TRBJ2-7 TRBV5-1
CASSFGTGTGYTF TGTGCCAGCAGTTTTGGGACAGGGACTGGCTACACCTTC NA TRBD1 TRBJ1-2 TRBV12-3/TRBV12-4
CASSLQGNQPQHF TGTGCCAGCAGTTTACAGGGTAATCAGCCCCAGCATTTT NA NA TRBJ1-5 TRBV27
CASLPRGAGNSPLHF TGTGCCAGCCTACCTCGGGGGGCAGGGAATTCACCCCTCCACTTT NA NA TRBJ1-6 TRBV6-5
CASSFDRGGDGYTF TGTGCCAGCAGCTTCGACAGGGGGGGAGATGGCTACACCTTC NA TRBD1 TRBJ1-2 TRBV7-8
CASSVATGRGYYYNEQFF TGTGCCAGCAGCGTAGCTACAGGGAGGGGATACTATTACAATGAGCAGTTCTTC NA NA TRBJ2-1 TRBV9
CASSYSGGGAVGELFF TGTGCCAGCAGTTACTCGGGCGGGGGGGCAGTCGGGGAGCTGTTTTTT NA TRBD2 TRBJ2-2 TRBV6-6
CSAPQGGEQFF TGCAGTGCTCCACAGGGGGGTGAGCAGTTCTTC NA TRBD1 TRBJ2-1 TRBV20-1
CSASPPSGKDKNIQYF TGCAGTGCTAGTCCCCCGTCCGGGAAGGACAAAAACATTCAGTACTTC NA NA TRBJ2-4 TRBV20-1
CASSAPETGTYGYTF TGTGCCAGCAGTGCCCCCGAGACAGGGACCTATGGCTACACCTTC NA TRBD1 TRBJ1-2 TRBV25-1
CASSLGAGVQETQYF TGCGCCAGCAGCTTGGGAGCGGGGGTACAAGAGACCCAGTACTTC NA TRBD2 TRBJ2-5 TRBV5-1
CASSLTGSISGNTIYF TGCGCCAGCAGCTTGACAGGTTCGATCTCTGGAAACACCATATATTTT NA NA TRBJ1-3 TRBV5-1
CAKGGTDPEAFF TGTGCCAAGGGGGGGACGGACCCTGAAGCTTTCTTT NA NA TRBJ1-1 TRBV6-5
CATSDLGAKGQETQYF TGTGCCACCAGTGATTTAGGGGCGAAGGGCCAAGAGACCCAGTACTTC NA NA TRBJ2-5 TRBV24-1
CASSYSPGHLYNEQFF TGTGCCAGCAGTTACTCCCCGGGACACCTCTACAATGAGCAGTTCTTC few NA TRBJ2-1 TRBV6-5
CASSQVLGGKLFF TGCGCCAGCAGCCAAGTTCTCGGGGGGAAACTGTTTTTT NA NA TRBJ1-4 TRBV4-1
CASSDRGFQNQPQHF TGTGCCAGCAGTGATAGGGGATTTCAAAATCAGCCCCAGCATTTT NA NA TRBJ1-5 TRBV6-1
CASSSDRSGTGELFF TGCGCCAGCAGTTCGGACAGAAGTGGCACCGGGGAGCTGTTTTTT NA NA TRBJ2-2 TRBV10-1
CASSFFGQANTGELFF TGTGCCAGCAGCTTCTTTGGTCAGGCGAACACCGGGGAGCTGTTTTTT NA NA TRBJ2-2 TRBV5-6
CASSLIAGGGETQYF TGTGCCAGCAGCCTTATAGCGGGGGGCGGAGAGACCCAGTACTTC NA TRBD2 TRBJ2-5 TRBV5-4
CASRPSSAGGHGGYTF TGCGCCAGCAGACCCAGCTCAGCGGGGGGCCACGGTGGCTACACCTTC NA NA TRBJ1-2 TRBV5-1
CASSPAGDHGYTF TGTGCCAGCTCACCAGCGGGGGACCATGGCTACACCTTC NA NA TRBJ1-2 TRBV18
CASSDTGDYNSPLHF TGTGCCAGCAGTGACACAGGCGACTATAATTCACCCCTCCACTTT NA NA TRBJ1-6 TRBV2
CASSPMRAANQPQHF TGTGCCAGTAGTCCAATGAGGGCCGCCAATCAGCCCCAGCATTTT NA NA TRBJ1-5 TRBV19
CASSDGGAGGEQFF TGTGCCAGCAGTGACGGGGGAGCCGGGGGTGAGCAGTTCTTC NA NA TRBJ2-1 TRBV6-6
CASSALGAGAYNEQFF TGTGCCAGTAGTGCCCTTGGAGCGGGGGCCTACAATGAGCAGTTCTTC NA TRBD2 TRBJ2-1 TRBV19
CASSPVSSYNEQFF TGTGCCAGCAGCCCGGTGAGCTCCTACAATGAGCAGTTCTTC NA NA TRBJ2-1 TRBV6-5
CASSAAPDEKLFF TGCGCCAGCAGCGCGGCCCCGGATGAAAAACTGTTTTTT NA NA TRBJ1-4 TRBV5-1
CASSRKTGVNTEAFF TGCGCCAGCAGCCGAAAAACAGGTGTGAACACTGAAGCTTTCTTT NA NA TRBJ1-1 TRBV5-1
CASSFRQGYEQYF TGTGCCAGCAGCTTTAGACAGGGTTACGAGCAGTACTTC NA TRBD1 TRBJ2-7 TRBV7-9
CAISPTGNEQYF TGTGCCATCAGTCCTACGGGGAACGAGCAGTACTTC NA NA TRBJ2-7 TRBV10-3
CASSRDTLNYGYTF TGTGCCAGCAGCCGGGACACTTTAAACTATGGCTACACCTTC NA NA TRBJ1-2 TRBV2